The 16 T cell receptor beta chains below come from one sample, sequenced in a study of T cells in localized non-small cell lung cancer. The repertoire was sequenced with immunoSEQ multiplex PCR; TCRdb's copy has only in-frame clones and lacks some. Here the sample spans about 28,000 clones, about 92% being singletons. The material was peripheral blood mononuclear cells, obtained before any cancer treatment. The source is a woman aged 40-69 years with stage III lung adenocarcinoma.

This chain joins TRBV9 and TRBJ2-5, with a possible D match to TRBD2 (5 bases). Per the germline V gene, CDR1 is SGDLS and CDR2 is YYNGEE. This CDR3 is 15 amino acids long. The ends were cut back, 0 bases at V and 5 bases at J, with 14 bases in the middle. CDR3 nucleotides: TGTGCCAGCAGCGTAGCCCCGATACCGGGGGAGACCCAGTACTTC. Its protein is CASSVAPIPGETQYF.

The chain employs TRBV7-8 and TRBJ2-3; D unresolved. V was shortened by 5 bases and J by 2 bases, with 8 bases between the two germline ends. The CDR3 length is 13 residues. CDR1 and CDR2 (germline): SGHVS, FQNEAQ. CDR3 coding DNA: TGTGCCAGCAGCCCTAGAGCCACAGATACGCAGTATTTT. As protein: CASSPRATDTQYF. The full variable domain, rest sourced from reference TRBV7-8 and TRBJ2-3, is GAGVSQSPRYKVAKRGQDVALRCDPISGHVSLFWYQQALGQGPEFLTYFQNEAQLDKSGLPSDRFFAERPEGSVSTLKIQRTQQEDSAVYLCASSPRATDTQYFGPGTRLTVL.

V is TRBV28 and J is TRBJ1-4, with 10 positions matching TRBD1. This CDR3 has 15 amino acids. Germline V lookup: CDR1 MDHEN, CDR2 SYDVKM. Germline trimming cut 4 bases from V and 8 bases from J; bases unmatched to any gene: 7. The CDR3 DNA reads as TGTGCCAGCAGTTCAAGGGACAGGGGAGGGGAAAAACTGTTTTTT. Protein: CASSSRDRGGEKLFF.

This chain links TRBV15 with TRBJ1-3; D remains ambiguous. This CDR3 spans 15 amino acids. V lost 0 bases, J lost 0 bases, and 6 bases lay in between. Looked up from germline, CDR1 is LNHNV and CDR2 is YYDKDF (reference sequence). The CDR3 DNA follows: TGTGCCACCAGCAGAGATGGCGGCTCTGGAAACACCATATATTTT. This gives the protein CATSRDGGSGNTIYF. Together with reference TRBV15 and TRBJ1-3, the CDR3 gives the full variable domain: DAMVIQNPRYQVTQFGKPVTLSCSQTLNHNVMYWYQQKSSQAPKLLFHYYDKDFNNEADTPDNFQSRRPNTSFCFLDIRSPGLGDTAMYLCATSRDGGSGNTIYFGEGSWLTVV.

This clone was seen only once. The chain carries TRBV19 and TRBJ2-3; D assignment may be TRBD1 or TRBD2 (5 bases each). Per germline, CDR1 LNHDA and CDR2 SQIVND (reference sequence). The V gene lost 9 bases and the J gene lost 0 bases, with 16 bases spanning the gap. This CDR3 spans 15 amino acids. The CDR3 is CARGETRISTDTQYF. CDR3 sequence (DNA): TGTGCCAGGGGGGAGACAAGAATTAGCACAGATACGCAGTATTTT.

The CDR3 sequence is CASSPTGGTGDGNTIYF. As DNA, the CDR3 is TGTGCCAGCAGCCCTACTGGCGGGACAGGGGACGGAAACACCATATATTTT. This sequence joins TRBV9 and TRBJ1-3; 10 bases map to TRBD1. V lost 4 bases and J lost 4; bases outside the gene matches: 11. The CDR3 is 17 residues long. In germline, CDR1 is SGDLS, CDR2 YYNGEE.

The chain employs TRBV7-8 and TRBJ2-3; D is uncertain. The CDR3 is 14 amino acids. V lost 6 bases to trimming and J lost 1 base, with 11 bases between them. In germline, CDR1 is SGHVS, CDR2 FQNEAQ. CDR3 protein: CASRLDVGTDTQYF. The CDR3 coding sequence is TGTGCCAGCAGACTCGACGTAGGCACAGATACGCAGTATTTT.

This chain joins TRBV5-6 and TRBJ2-5; TRBD2 matches 8 bases. Trimming at V came to 4 bases and at J to 3 bases, leaving 2 bases not matched to a gene. Germline loops: CDR1 SGHDT, CDR2 YYEEEE. This CDR3 is built from 13 residues. The CDR3 is CASSGTRKETQYF. CDR3 nucleotide sequence: TGTGCCAGCAGCGGGACTAGAAAAGAGACCCAGTACTTC.

This clone was found once. This sequence joins TRBV5-1 and TRBJ2-2, with D unresolved. V shed 0 bases and J shed 4 bases, with 10 bases lying between them. Germline V gene lookup returns CDR1 SGHRS and CDR2 YFSETQ. This CDR3 comprises 15 residues. CDR3: CASSLGAQSTGELFF. The CDR3 bases are TGCGCCAGCAGCTTGGGGGCCCAGTCCACCGGGGAGCTGTTTTTT.

This chain uses TRBV5-1 with TRBJ2-2, with 8 bases that match TRBD1. CDR3 size: 15 residues. Looked up from germline, CDR1 is SGHRS and CDR2 is YFSETQ. Trimming took 2 bases from V and 6 from J; bases not matched to a gene: 6. CDR3 in amino acids: CASSFFGQGSGELFF. The CDR3 region has the DNA TGCGCCAGCAGCTTCTTCGGACAGGGCTCCGGGGAGCTGTTTTTT.

This rearrangement joins TRBV7-8 to TRBJ2-4, with D perhaps matching TRBD2 (6 bases). V dropped 5 bases and J dropped 7 bases, with 15 bases sitting between them. CDR1 and CDR2 from the germline V gene are SGHVS and FQNEAQ. The CDR3 has 14 residues. The chain's CDR3 is CASSPRLDPNIQYF. The CDR3 bases are TGTGCCAGCAGCCCCCGACTAGACCCGAACATTCAGTACTTC.

The CDR3 protein is CASSVEAGGQETQYF. The CDR3 bases are TGTGCCAGCAGCGTAGAAGCGGGGGGGCAAGAGACCCAGTACTTC. The rearrangement joins TRBV9 to TRBJ2-5; 10 bases are a match to TRBD2. The germline V gene encodes CDR1 SGDLS and CDR2 YYNGEE. CDR3 length equals 15 residues. V lost 0 bases to trimming and J lost 2 bases; unmatched junction nucleotides: 1.

The chain recombines TRBV7-9 with TRBJ1-1, with a weak D call TRBD1 (5 bases). The CDR3 runs to 13 residues. Trimming took off 3 bases at V and 3 bases at J, with 8 bases between the two ends. Germline V gene data show CDR1 as SEHNR and CDR2 as FQNEAQ (reference sequence). CDR3 amino acids: CASSFIRDTEAFF. CDR3 in DNA: TGTGCCAGCAGCTTCATCAGGGACACTGAAGCTTTCTTT.

The table lists this clone with a count of one. This sequence joins TRBV5-1 and TRBJ2-3; D is unclear. V lost 0 bases, J lost 6 bases, and 2 bases lay in between. The CDR3 covers 11 residues. Germline CDR1 SGHRS, CDR2 YFSETQ. The CDR3 region has the DNA TGCGCCAGCAGCTTGGAGGATACGCAGTATTTT. Translation: CASSLEDTQYF.

In its sample, this clone was seen once. The chain links TRBV7-6 to TRBJ2-3; D is ambiguous. Germline V gene lookup returns CDR1 SGHVS and CDR2 FNYEAQ. Trimming took off 2 bases at V and 1 base at J, with 7 bases between the two ends. This CDR3 is built from 14 residues. CDR3 bases: TGTGCCAGCAGCTTATCGCAGGGCACAGATACGCAGTATTTT. Translation gives CASSLSQGTDTQYF.

The chain recombines TRBV27 with TRBJ1-5, with 12 bases lining up with TRBD1. Germline V gene sequence: CDR1 MNHEY, CDR2 SMNVEV (reference sequence). This CDR3 region has 17 residues. Trimming cost V 6 bases and J 2 bases; bases outside gene matches: 8. For the CDR3, the DNA is TGTGCCAGCAGCCTAGGGACAGGGGGCGCAGGCAATCAGCCCCAGCATTTT. This gives the protein CASSLGTGGAGNQPQHF.